One T cell receptor beta chain is described in this entry. What it binds is not known. The V end lost 6 bases, the J end lost 4 bases, and 16 bases lay between the germline ends. Germline CDR1 is MNHNY and CDR2 is SVGAGI (reference sequence). The CDR3 extends over 14 amino acids. From CD4+ cells came CD45RA+ naive and CD45RA-negative memory subsets. At deep level, the assay was performed. Clones were read by immunoSEQ multiplex PCR, and TCRdb kept only the in-frame ones, dropping some. The table includes 2 million to 3 million clones, 90% to 95% detected once. The data derive from a study of shared clonotypes between healthy human individuals. Study results and limitations: Non-shared clonotypes had lower generation probabilities than clonotypes shared by all four sorted-subset donors.

The clonotype originates from a man between 18 and 35 years old in good health. Some clones in this sample may be carry-over from other donors' samples. The V call is TRBV6-6, the J call TRBJ2-7, with D possibly TRBD1 on 6 matching bases. Material: naive CD4+ T cells from PBMCs. Documented subset: CD45RA+ positively selected. Here the CDR3 DNA reads TGTGCCAGCAGGACAGGTCCAGAGCCTTACGAGCAGTACTTC. Protein sequence: CASRTGPEPYEQYF.